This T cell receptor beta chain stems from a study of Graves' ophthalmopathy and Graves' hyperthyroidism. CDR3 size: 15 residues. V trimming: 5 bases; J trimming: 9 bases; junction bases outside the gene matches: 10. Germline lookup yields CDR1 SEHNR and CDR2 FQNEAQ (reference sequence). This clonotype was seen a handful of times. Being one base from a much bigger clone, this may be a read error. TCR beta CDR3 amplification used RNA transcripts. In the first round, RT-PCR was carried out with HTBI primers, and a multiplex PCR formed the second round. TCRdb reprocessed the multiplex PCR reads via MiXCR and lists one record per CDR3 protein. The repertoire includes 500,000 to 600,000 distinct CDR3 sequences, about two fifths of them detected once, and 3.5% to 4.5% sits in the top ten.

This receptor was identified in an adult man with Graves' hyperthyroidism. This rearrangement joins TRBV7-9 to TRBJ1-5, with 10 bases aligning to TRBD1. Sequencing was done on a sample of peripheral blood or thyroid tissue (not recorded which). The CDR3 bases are TGTGCCAGCAGCCCCGGGACAGGGGTAAGTCGGCCCCAGCATTTT. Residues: CASSPGTGVSRPQHF.